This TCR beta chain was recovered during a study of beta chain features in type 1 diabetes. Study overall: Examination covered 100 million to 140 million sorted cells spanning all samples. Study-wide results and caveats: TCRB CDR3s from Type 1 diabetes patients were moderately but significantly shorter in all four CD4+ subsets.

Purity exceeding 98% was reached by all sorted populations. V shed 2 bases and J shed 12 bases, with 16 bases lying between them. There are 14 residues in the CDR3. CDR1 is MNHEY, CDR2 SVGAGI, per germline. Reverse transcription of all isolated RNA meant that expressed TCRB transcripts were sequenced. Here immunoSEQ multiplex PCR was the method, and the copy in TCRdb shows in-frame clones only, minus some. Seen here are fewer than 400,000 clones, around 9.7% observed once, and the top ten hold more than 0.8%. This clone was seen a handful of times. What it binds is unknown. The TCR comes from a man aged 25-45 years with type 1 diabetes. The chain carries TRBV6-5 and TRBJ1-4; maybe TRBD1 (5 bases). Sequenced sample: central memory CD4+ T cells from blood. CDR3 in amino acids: CASSYRDRPGELFF. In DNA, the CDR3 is TGTGCCAGCAGTTACCGGGACCGCCCGGGCGAACTGTTTTTT.